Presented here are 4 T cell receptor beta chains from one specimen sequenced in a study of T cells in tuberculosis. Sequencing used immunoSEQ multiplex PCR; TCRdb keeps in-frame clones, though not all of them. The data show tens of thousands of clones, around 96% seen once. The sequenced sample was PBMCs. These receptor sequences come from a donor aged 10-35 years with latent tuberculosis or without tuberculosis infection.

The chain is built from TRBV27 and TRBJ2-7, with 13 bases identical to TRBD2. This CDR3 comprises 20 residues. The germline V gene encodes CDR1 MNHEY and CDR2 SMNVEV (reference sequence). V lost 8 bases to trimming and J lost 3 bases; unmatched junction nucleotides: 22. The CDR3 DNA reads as TGTGCCAGCCGCGAGGCAGCCGGGACTAGCGGGGCCAATCTCCACTACGAGCAGTACTTC. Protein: CASREAAGTSGANLHYEQYF.

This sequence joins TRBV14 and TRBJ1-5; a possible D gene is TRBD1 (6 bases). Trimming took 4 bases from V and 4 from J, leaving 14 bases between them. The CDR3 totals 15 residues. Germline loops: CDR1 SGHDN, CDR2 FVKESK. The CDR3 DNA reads TGTGCCAGCAGCCCGAGGGGGTCAAATAATCAGCCCCAGCATTTT. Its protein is CASSPRGSNNQPQHF.

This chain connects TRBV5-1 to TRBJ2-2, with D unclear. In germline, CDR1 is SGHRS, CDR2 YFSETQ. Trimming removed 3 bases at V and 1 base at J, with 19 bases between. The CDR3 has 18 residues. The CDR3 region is CASSSNPYAAQNTGELFF. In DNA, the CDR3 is TGCGCCAGCAGCTCGAACCCCTATGCGGCACAGAACACCGGGGAGCTGTTTTTT.

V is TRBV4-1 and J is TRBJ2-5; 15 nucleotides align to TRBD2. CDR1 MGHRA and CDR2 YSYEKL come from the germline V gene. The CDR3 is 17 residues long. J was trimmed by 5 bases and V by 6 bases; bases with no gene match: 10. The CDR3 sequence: CASSRTSGGAVDETQYF. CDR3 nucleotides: TGCGCCAGCAGTCGGACTAGCGGGGGGGCCGTGGATGAGACCCAGTACTTC.